These 16 T cell receptor beta chains were all obtained from the same sample, sequenced in a study of blood T cell repertoires in COVID-19. Libraries were prepared by immunoSEQ multiplex PCR; TCRdb keeps only in-frame clonotypes and omits some of them. The profile shows some 200,000 clones, around nine tenths of them singletons. The sequencing sample was made of peripheral blood. These receptors all stem from a man in his sixties or seventies with acute or convalescent COVID-19.

This clone has only a few counts. This chain links TRBV3-1 (or the pseudogene TRBV3-2) with TRBJ2-7; 7 bases agree with TRBD1. Germline CDR1 and CDR2: LGHDT and YNNKEL (reference sequence). Trimming at V came to 0 bases and at J to 7 bases, leaving 18 bases not matched to a gene. This CDR3 comprises 18 residues. The CDR3 loop is CASSQERGPTASLGEQYF. DNA for the CDR3: TGTGCCAGCAGCCAAGAGAGGGGGCCGACGGCCTCCCTGGGGGAGCAGTACTTC.

J is TRBJ1-5 and V is TRBV18; D gene unclear. The CDR3 is 16 amino acids. The ends were cut back, 3 bases at V and 0 bases at J, with 12 bases in the middle. Germline-derived CDR1 and CDR2 are KGHSH and LQKENI. The chain's CDR3 is CASSPLTVDSNQPQHF. CDR3 bases: TGTGCCAGCTCACCTTTAACAGTTGATAGCAATCAGCCCCAGCATTTT.

The chain carries TRBV14 and TRBJ1-1; D remains unclear. Germline V lookup: CDR1 SGHDN, CDR2 FVKESK. Deletions cut 8 bases from V and 0 bases from J, with 7 bases between. The CDR3 runs to 12 residues. CDR3 nucleotide sequence: TGTGCCAGCGAAACAGTGAACACTGAAGCTTTCTTT. Its translation: CASETVNTEAFF.

The chain is built from TRBV19 and TRBJ2-1, with 8 bases identical to TRBD2. This CDR3 contains 14 residues. V lost 4 bases and J lost 4; bases outside the gene matches: 3. Germline V lookup: CDR1 LNHDA, CDR2 SQIVND (reference sequence). CDR3 coding DNA: TGTGCCAGTAGTAACGGGAGGGCGTACAATGAGCAGTTCTTC. Translated: CASSNGRAYNEQFF.

The V call is TRBV3-1 (or the pseudogene TRBV3-2), the J call TRBJ1-5; D is possibly TRBD1 (5 bases). The ends were cut back, 5 bases at V and 4 bases at J, with 9 bases in the middle. Germline V gene data show CDR1 as LGHDT and CDR2 as YNNKEL (reference sequence). The CDR3 totals 13 residues. The CDR3 nucleotides are TGTGCCAGCAGCTTAAGACAGAATCAGCCCCAGCATTTT. This sequence encodes CASSLRQNQPQHF.

In nucleotides, the CDR3 is TGTGCCAGCAGCTTAGTTCGGGGAGATTCCCCCGGGGAGCTGTTTTTT. It translates to CASSLVRGDSPGELFF. This chain links TRBV11-2 with TRBJ2-2, with a weak D call TRBD2 (5 bases). Germline CDR1 SGHAT, CDR2 FQNNGV. The CDR3 runs to 16 residues. V was trimmed by 1 base and J by 6 bases, leaving 15 bases between them. Full variable domain (outside the CDR3, taken from reference TRBV11-2 and TRBJ2-2): EAGVAQSPRYKIIEKRQSVAFWCNPISGHATLYWYQQILGQGPKLLIQFQNNGVVDDSQLPKDRFSAERLKGVDSTLKIQPAKLEDSAVYLCASSLVRGDSPGELFFGEGSRLTVL.

The V gene is TRBV29-1, the J gene TRBJ1-1; a weak D match, TRBD1 (6 bases). Germline-derived CDR1 and CDR2 are SQVTM and ANQGSEA. The V end was cut by 0 bases, the J end by 4 bases, with 21 bases between. This CDR3 region has 17 residues. The CDR3 DNA reads TGCAGCGTTGAAGAGGGGGTTGGTGCAGGGGTGAGCACTGAAGCTTTCTTT. Its translation is CSVEEGVGAGVSTEAFF.

The rearrangement links TRBV15 to TRBJ2-6; D might be TRBD1 (6 bases). Germline V lookup: CDR1 LNHNV, CDR2 YYDKDF (reference sequence). V lost 1 base and J 0 bases, leaving 10 bases between the germline ends. The CDR3 spans 17 residues. CDR3 loop: CATSRGAQGSGANVLTF. The CDR3 coding sequence is TGTGCCACCAGCAGAGGAGCACAGGGCTCTGGGGCCAACGTCCTGACTTTC.

This sequence joins TRBV27 and TRBJ1-1; 11 positions agree with TRBD1. CDR1 and CDR2 from the germline V gene are MNHEY and SMNVEV (reference sequence). Trimming at V came to 4 bases and at J to 4 bases, leaving 11 bases not matched to a gene. The CDR3 is made up of 17 amino acids. CDR3 sequence (DNA): TGTGCCAGCAGTTCTAGTTACAGGACAGGGGGCCGCACTGAAGCTTTCTTT. Translated, it gives CASSSSYRTGGRTEAFF.

The V call is TRBV2, the J call TRBJ1-1, with 8 bases matching TRBD1. The CDR3 has 14 residues. CDR1 and CDR2 (germline): SNHLY, FYNNEI. With V trimmed by 8 bases and J by 0 bases, 5 bases remained unmatched. CDR3 sequence reads: CASDLQGVNTEAFF. The CDR3 region has the DNA TGTGCCAGCGATCTACAGGGGGTGAACACTGAAGCTTTCTTT.

The CDR3 coding sequence is TGTGCCAGCAGAGACAGGGGATCTAGCGGGGTTACCTACGAGCAGTACTTC. Protein sequence: CASRDRGSSGVTYEQYF. This chain connects TRBV28 to TRBJ2-7; possibly TRBD2 for D (9 bases). Germline V gives CDR1 MDHEN, CDR2 SYDVKM. Trimming cost V 6 bases and J 2 bases, with 23 bases left between them. The CDR3 spans 17 residues.

The chain is built from TRBV6-1 and TRBJ2-2; D perhaps matches TRBD2 (6 bases). Germline-derived CDR1 and CDR2 are MNHNS and SASEGT. The CDR3 totals 15 residues. The V end was cut by 2 bases, the J end by 7 bases, with 14 bases between. In DNA form, the CDR3 reads TGTGCCAGCAGTGAAATGCTAGCGAAGAGCGGGGAGCTGTTTTTT. Protein: CASSEMLAKSGELFF.

The chain employs TRBV5-1 and TRBJ1-2; D remains unclear. V was pared by 0 bases and J by 1 base, with 10 bases between. The CDR3 consists of 15 residues. Per germline, CDR1 SGHRS and CDR2 YFSETQ. CDR3 DNA: TGCGCCAGCAGCTTGGATTCAGGAAATAACTATGGCTACACCTTC. It codes for CASSLDSGNNYGYTF.

This sequence joins TRBV10-3 and TRBJ1-5; 10 nucleotides align to TRBD1. CDR1 is ENHRY and CDR2 is SYGVKD in the germline V gene. This CDR3 region has 14 residues. Trimming removed 6 bases from V and 6 bases from J; junction bases left unmatched: 5. This CDR3 is CAISSGTGAQPQHF. DNA for the CDR3: TGTGCCATCAGCTCCGGGACAGGGGCTCAGCCCCAGCATTTT.

The V gene is TRBV6-1, the J gene TRBJ1-5, with D perhaps matching TRBD1 (6 bases). V shed 1 base and J shed 5 bases, with 12 bases lying between them. The CDR3 consists of 15 residues. From germline, CDR1 is MNHNS and CDR2 SASEGT. This CDR3 is CASSEDQDSYQPQHF. The CDR3 DNA reads as TGTGCCAGCAGTGAAGACCAGGACAGTTATCAGCCCCAGCATTTT.

The genes are TRBV19 and TRBJ2-2; 11 bases fit TRBD1. Germline V gene sequence: CDR1 LNHDA, CDR2 SQIVND (reference sequence). With V trimmed by 9 bases and J by 3 bases, 6 bases remained unmatched. The length of the CDR3 is 15 residues. DNA for the CDR3: TGTGCCAGCTGGGACAGGGGGTACTACACCGGGGAGCTGTTTTTT. This codes for CASWDRGYYTGELFF.